The 30 T cell receptor beta chains presented below share a single source sample, sequenced in a study. TCRdb redid the calling of the 5' RACE reads with MiXCR, one entry per CDR3 protein. The sample lists 35,000 to 55,000 distinct CDR3 sequences, about a fifth seen once, with about 4.5% in the top ten. Tregs were sorted as CD4+CD25+CD127-/low cells. Sequenced: Tregs sorted from a lymph node. The receptors come from a female donor with breast cancer.

The chain uses TRBV5-1 and TRBJ2-1; D uncertain. V shed 0 bases and J shed 7 bases, with 5 bases lying between them. Germline V lookup: CDR1 SGHRS, CDR2 YFSETQ. This CDR3 is 12 amino acids long. The CDR3: CASSLAVNEQFF. The CDR3 nucleotides read TGCGCCAGCAGCTTGGCGGTTAATGAGCAGTTCTTC.

This clonotype occurred a few times. The CDR3 nucleotides read TGCAGTGCTAGAGACTTCGATGTATCCTACGAGCAGTACTTC. Amino acids: CSARDFDVSYEQYF. The J gene is TRBJ2-7, the V gene TRBV20-1; unclear D gene. The CDR3 spans 14 residues. The germline CDR1 and CDR2 sequences are DFQATT and SNEGSKA (reference sequence). Deletions cut 0 bases from V and 1 base from J, with 10 bases between.

This clonotype was observed many times. The genes are TRBV6-2 or TRBV6-3 and TRBJ2-7; no definite D call. Germline loops: CDR1 MNHEY, CDR2 SVGEGT. The CDR3 is 13 residues long. V was cut by 7 bases and J by 3 bases, with 13 bases left in between. The CDR3 nucleotides are TGTGCCAGCACCCGAAGGGCTAACTACGAGCAGTACTTC. It yields the protein CASTRRANYEQYF.

The gene calls are TRBV20-1 and TRBJ1-1; 7 bases agree with TRBD1. From germline, CDR1 is DFQATT and CDR2 SNEGSKA (reference sequence). V was clipped by 4 bases and J by 1 base; unmatched bases: 3. The CDR3 runs 13 residues. This chain's CDR3 is CSAKTGRNTEAFF. CDR3 coding DNA: TGCAGTGCTAAGACAGGGAGGAACACTGAAGCTTTCTTT.

This clonotype was counted at least ten times. V usage is TRBV28 and J usage is TRBJ2-1, with D possibly matching TRBD2 (7 bases). Trimming took 8 bases from V and 4 from J, leaving 21 bases between them. The germline gives CDR1 MDHEN, CDR2 SYDVKM. This CDR3 contains 16 residues. The CDR3 sequence is CASGGRGLAVYNEQFF. In DNA, the CDR3 is TGTGCCAGCGGGGGTCGGGGGCTAGCGGTTTACAATGAGCAGTTCTTC.

The chain carries TRBV7-2 and TRBJ1-2, with 7 bases that match TRBD1. The CDR3 is 14 residues long. The germline gives CDR1 SGHTA, CDR2 FQGNSA. V lost 5 bases to trimming and J lost 1 base; unmatched junction nucleotides: 4. In nucleotides, the CDR3 is TGTGCCAGCAGCCTCGGGACAGATAACTATGGCTACACCTTC. Amino acid sequence: CASSLGTDNYGYTF. Looking up the rest from reference TRBV7-2 and TRBJ1-2 gives the full variable domain: GAGVSQSPSNKVTEKGKDVELRCDPISGHTALYWYRQSLGQGLEFLIYFQGNSAPDKSGLPSDRFSAERTGGSVSTLTIQRTQQEDSAVYLCASSLGTDNYGYTFGSGTRLTVV.

This clonotype was detected a few times. This chain joins TRBV20-1 and TRBJ2-7, with a weak D call TRBD1 (5 bases). Per the germline V gene, CDR1 is DFQATT and CDR2 is SNEGSKA (reference sequence). V lost 3 bases, J lost 5 bases, and 14 bases lay in between. The CDR3 loop spans 13 amino acids. The CDR3 bases are TGCAGTGCTAGGGTCAGGGTTGAGGACGAGCAGTACTTC. This codes for CSARVRVEDEQYF.

CDR3 protein: CASSSGQVSYNEQFF. The CDR3 nucleotides are TGCGCCAGCAGCTCAGGACAGGTCAGCTACAATGAGCAGTTCTTC. This chain joins TRBV5-1 and TRBJ2-1, with 7 bases lining up with TRBD1. Per the germline V gene, CDR1 is SGHRS and CDR2 is YFSETQ. The CDR3 has 15 residues. The V and J ends lost 3 bases and 3 bases, in that order; junction bases with no gene match: 6.

The chain joins TRBV27 to TRBJ1-1; D uncertain. The germline V and J ends were trimmed by 5 bases and 5 bases, with 15 bases remaining between them. Germline CDR1 and CDR2: MNHEY and SMNVEV (reference sequence). The CDR3 is made up of 14 amino acids. Here the CDR3 DNA reads TGTGCCAGCAGTCCCCTGGTGTGGAGTACTGAAGCTTTCTTT. This sequence encodes CASSPLVWSTEAFF.

This clonotype occurred a few times. The chain recombines TRBV9 with TRBJ1-2; D is unclear. Germline V gene lookup returns CDR1 SGDLS and CDR2 YYNGEE. V gave up 6 bases and J gave up 7 bases, with 16 bases separating them. This CDR3 comprises 13 residues. The CDR3 DNA sequence: TGTGCCAGCACCAAAACCCCCTCGAGTGGCTACACCTTC. Protein product: CASTKTPSSGYTF.

This chain joins TRBV5-1 and TRBJ2-4, with TRBD1 matching 8 bases. The V segment lost 4 bases and the J segment 12 bases; nucleotides outside the gene matches: 9. The CDR3 totals 13 residues. The germline V gene has CDR1 SGHRS and CDR2 YFSETQ. The CDR3 loop reads CASSILTGGPQYF. CDR3 bases: TGCGCCAGCAGCATACTCACAGGGGGACCTCAGTACTTC.

About this clonotype: Given a much more abundant clone one base away, this may be a read error. V gene TRBV5-1 combines with J gene TRBJ2-3; 8 bases map to TRBD1. CDR3 length equals 15 residues. CDR1 is SGHRS, CDR2 YFSETQ, per germline. The CDR3 reads CPSSFGTGSTDTQYF. CDR3 bases: TGCCCCAGCAGTTTCGGGACAGGAAGCACAGATACGCAGTATTTT.

This clonotype is medium-sized by share. The chain joins TRBV4-1 to TRBJ1-1, with TRBD1 matching 7 bases. Losses at the gene ends were 0 bases for V and 6 bases for J; bases not matched to a gene: 4. The CDR3 runs to 14 residues. Germline V lookup: CDR1 MGHRA, CDR2 YSYEKL. The CDR3 here is CASSQEKGGPEAFF. CDR3 coding DNA: TGCGCCAGCAGCCAAGAGAAAGGGGGCCCTGAAGCTTTCTTT.

The table lists this clonotype with many counts. The rearrangement links TRBV15 to TRBJ2-3; D is perhaps TRBD1 (5 bases). Trimming took off 3 bases at V and 0 bases at J, with 13 bases between the two ends. Germline V gives CDR1 LNHNV, CDR2 YYDKDF (reference sequence). The CDR3 covers 16 residues. The CDR3, as DNA: TGTGCCACCAGCAGCGCACGACAGTTTAGCACAGATACGCAGTATTTT. Residues: CATSSARQFSTDTQYF.

Only a few counts were recorded for this clonotype. The gene calls are TRBV21-1 and TRBJ2-7. TRBV21-1 is an annotated pseudogene. This CDR3 has 14 amino acids. The CDR3 bases are TGTGCCAGCAGCACCAATTACGCGGTCTACGAGCAGTACTTC. Protein: CASSTNYAVYEQYF.

The V call is TRBV20-1, the J call TRBJ2-7; D uncertain. The V end lost 0 bases, the J end lost 5 bases, and 14 bases lay between the germline ends. The germline gives CDR1 DFQATT, CDR2 SNEGSKA (reference sequence). The CDR3 has 14 residues. The CDR3 region is CSARDRAGNDEQYF. The DNA of the CDR3 is TGCAGTGCTAGAGATCGAGCAGGTAACGACGAGCAGTACTTC.

This clonotype was counted many times. V is TRBV12-5 and J is TRBJ2-1, with 13 bases matching TRBD2. CDR3 size: 16 residues. Germline V CDR1 and CDR2: LGHNT, FRNRAP. Trimming removed 5 bases from V and 6 bases from J; junction bases left unmatched: 7. CDR3: CASGTGLAGAGNEQFF. DNA of the CDR3: TGTGCTAGTGGTACAGGACTAGCGGGAGCCGGCAATGAGCAGTTCTTC.

Many counts were recorded for this clonotype. The CDR3 DNA follows: TGCGCCAGCAGCCAAGAAGGATTCGCCTACGAGCAGTACTTC. Amino acid sequence: CASSQEGFAYEQYF. The chain uses TRBV4-3 and TRBJ2-7, with unresolved D. The CDR3 consists of 14 residues. Germline CDR1 and CDR2: LGHNA and YSLEER. V lost 0 bases, J lost 2 bases, and 8 bases lay in between.

With regard to this clonotype: A single base separates this from a much larger clone, so it may be a read error. This chain links TRBV4-1 with TRBJ2-7; D is undetermined. The V and J ends lost 4 bases and 3 bases respectively, with 4 bases between them. The length of the CDR3 is 11 residues. Germline CDR1 is MGHRA and CDR2 is YSYEKL. As DNA, the CDR3 is TGCGCCAGCAGCCGGAACTACGAGCAGTACTTC. It is translated as CASSRNYEQYF.

This clonotype has a count of ten or more. V gene TRBV12-3 or TRBV12-4 combines with J gene TRBJ1-1; D remains ambiguous. The CDR3 length is 13 residues. Trimming shortened V by 3 bases and J by 4 bases, and 9 bases separated the two germline ends. CDR3 coding DNA: TGTGCCAGCAGTTTTGGCAGCCCCACTGAAGCTTTCTTT. It codes for CASSFGSPTEAFF.

In this sample, this clonotype turned up many times. The chain recombines TRBV27 with TRBJ2-1, with 13 nucleotides matching TRBD2. In germline, CDR1 is MNHEY, CDR2 SMNVEV (reference sequence). Germline trimming cut 7 bases from V and 4 bases from J; bases unmatched to any gene: 4. CDR3 length: 15 residues. CDR3 in DNA: TGTGCCAGCACCACGACTAGCGGGGGGTACAATGAGCAGTTCTTC. Translating gives CASTTTSGGYNEQFF.

This clonotype was counted a few times. The chain uses TRBV5-1 and TRBJ2-1, with TRBD1 matching 8 bases. Germline CDR1 and CDR2: SGHRS and YFSETQ. J lost 8 bases, V lost 0 bases, and 1 base had no gene match. The CDR3 runs to 13 residues. The CDR3 is CASSLDRGYEQFF. DNA of the CDR3: TGCGCCAGCAGCTTGGACAGGGGGTATGAGCAGTTCTTC.

In the case of this clonotype: The junction departs from germline at one end; a sequencing error may be responsible. The J gene is TRBJ2-6, the V gene TRBV6-6; D call uncertain. This CDR3 has 19 residues. From germline, CDR1 is MNHNY and CDR2 SVGAGI (reference sequence). Here the CDR3 reads CANSYSRQAHSSGANVLTF. CDR3 DNA: TGTGCCAACAGTTACTCTCGTCAGGCTCACAGCTCTGGGGCCAACGTCCTGACTTTC.

This chain connects TRBV12-3 or TRBV12-4 to TRBJ2-7, with D maybe TRBD1 (5 bases). The CDR3 consists of 13 residues. The V end lost 6 bases, the J end lost 5 bases, and 14 bases lay between the germline ends. The CDR3 DNA is TGTGCCAGCAGAAACGGACACCCCCACGAGCAGTACTTC. It is translated as CASRNGHPHEQYF.

This clonotype was seen at least ten times. The chain recombines TRBV27 with TRBJ2-7, with 7 positions matching TRBD2. The V segment lost 2 bases and the J segment 4 bases; nucleotides outside the gene matches: 5. Looked up from germline, CDR1 is MNHEY and CDR2 is SMNVEV (reference sequence). The length of the CDR3 is 14 residues. CDR3 sequence: CASSLAGVPYEQYF. For the CDR3, the DNA is TGTGCCAGCAGTTTAGCGGGAGTTCCTTACGAGCAGTACTTC.

The rearrangement joins TRBV28 to TRBJ2-5; TRBD2 agrees at 13 bases. The CDR3 has 17 amino acids. The J segment lost 5 bases and the V segment lost 6 bases, leaving 12 bases of the junction unmatched. CDR1 is MDHEN, CDR2 SYDVKM, per germline. For the CDR3, the DNA is TGTGCCAGCAGCCAACTAGCGGGAGGGTGGGTTGGTGAGACCCAGTACTTC. Its protein product is CASSQLAGGWVGETQYF.

The chain couples TRBV5-1 to TRBJ2-5; D ambiguous. Trimming shortened V by 1 base and J by 1 base, and 14 bases separated the two germline ends. This CDR3 has 16 amino acids. Germline loops: CDR1 SGHRS, CDR2 YFSETQ. CDR3 in amino acids: CASSLRSAVTQETQYF. CDR3 coding DNA: TGCGCCAGCAGCTTGAGGTCGGCCGTAACCCAAGAGACCCAGTACTTC.

This clonotype was recorded a few times. This rearrangement joins TRBV4-2 to TRBJ1-2; D may be TRBD1 (5 bases). Trimming took 9 bases from V and 5 from J, leaving 10 bases between them. CDR3 length equals 11 residues. Per the germline V gene, CDR1 is LGHNA and CDR2 is YNFKEQ. CDR3 loop: CASGTEYGYTF. Written as DNA, the CDR3 is TGTGCCAGTGGGACGGAATATGGCTACACCTTC.

The chain carries TRBV7-6 and TRBJ2-7; D is undetermined. CDR3 length equals 14 residues. V lost 1 base to trimming and J lost 0 bases, with 7 bases between them. Germline lookup yields CDR1 SGHVS and CDR2 FNYEAQ. In DNA, the CDR3 is TGTGCCAGCAGCTTAGAGGTTGGCTCCTACGAGCAGTACTTC. This gives the protein CASSLEVGSYEQYF.

This clonotype was seen only a few times. The J gene is TRBJ2-3, the V gene TRBV6-5, with D uncertain. Germline assignment: CDR1 MNHEY and CDR2 SVGAGI. The CDR3 contains 16 residues. V was shortened by 6 bases and J by 0 bases, with 16 bases between the two germline ends. CDR3 nucleotide sequence: TGTGCCAGCAGCCCCCTCCCGGCGGCTAGCACAGATACGCAGTATTTT. Its translation: CASSPLPAASTDTQYF.